The count of the clone carrying this TCR beta chain is one. Antigen: not known. The V and J ends lost 5 bases and 0 bases respectively, with 7 bases between them. Per the germline V gene, CDR1 is MNHEY and CDR2 is SVGAGI. The CDR3 covers 13 residues. The donors gave bone marrow, and they were healthy. The sample is drawn from a study of cytomegalovirus exposure and HLA in healthy donors. Study observations and caveats: Cytomegalovirus-associated status was assigned to fewer than 200 TCR beta chains. Per a later analysis, HLA-associated TCR beta chains showed more clonal expansion than other, equally common TCR beta chains. Rarity characterized most TCR sequences, yet some public TCRs appeared in many donors.

PCR primers comprised 60 Vbeta and 13 Jbeta primers. Data came from immunoSEQ multiplex PCR; TCRdb stores just in-frame clones and leaves some out. The sample records fewer than 120,000 clones, around 80% being singletons. The clonotype was recovered from a man younger than 40 in good health and CMV-seropositive. Sequences were obtained from PBMCs. V is TRBV6-5 and J is TRBJ1-2; D is ambiguous. The CDR3 loop reads CASSQNTNYGYTF. For the CDR3, the DNA is TGTGCCAGCAGTCAAAACACTAACTATGGCTACACCTTC.